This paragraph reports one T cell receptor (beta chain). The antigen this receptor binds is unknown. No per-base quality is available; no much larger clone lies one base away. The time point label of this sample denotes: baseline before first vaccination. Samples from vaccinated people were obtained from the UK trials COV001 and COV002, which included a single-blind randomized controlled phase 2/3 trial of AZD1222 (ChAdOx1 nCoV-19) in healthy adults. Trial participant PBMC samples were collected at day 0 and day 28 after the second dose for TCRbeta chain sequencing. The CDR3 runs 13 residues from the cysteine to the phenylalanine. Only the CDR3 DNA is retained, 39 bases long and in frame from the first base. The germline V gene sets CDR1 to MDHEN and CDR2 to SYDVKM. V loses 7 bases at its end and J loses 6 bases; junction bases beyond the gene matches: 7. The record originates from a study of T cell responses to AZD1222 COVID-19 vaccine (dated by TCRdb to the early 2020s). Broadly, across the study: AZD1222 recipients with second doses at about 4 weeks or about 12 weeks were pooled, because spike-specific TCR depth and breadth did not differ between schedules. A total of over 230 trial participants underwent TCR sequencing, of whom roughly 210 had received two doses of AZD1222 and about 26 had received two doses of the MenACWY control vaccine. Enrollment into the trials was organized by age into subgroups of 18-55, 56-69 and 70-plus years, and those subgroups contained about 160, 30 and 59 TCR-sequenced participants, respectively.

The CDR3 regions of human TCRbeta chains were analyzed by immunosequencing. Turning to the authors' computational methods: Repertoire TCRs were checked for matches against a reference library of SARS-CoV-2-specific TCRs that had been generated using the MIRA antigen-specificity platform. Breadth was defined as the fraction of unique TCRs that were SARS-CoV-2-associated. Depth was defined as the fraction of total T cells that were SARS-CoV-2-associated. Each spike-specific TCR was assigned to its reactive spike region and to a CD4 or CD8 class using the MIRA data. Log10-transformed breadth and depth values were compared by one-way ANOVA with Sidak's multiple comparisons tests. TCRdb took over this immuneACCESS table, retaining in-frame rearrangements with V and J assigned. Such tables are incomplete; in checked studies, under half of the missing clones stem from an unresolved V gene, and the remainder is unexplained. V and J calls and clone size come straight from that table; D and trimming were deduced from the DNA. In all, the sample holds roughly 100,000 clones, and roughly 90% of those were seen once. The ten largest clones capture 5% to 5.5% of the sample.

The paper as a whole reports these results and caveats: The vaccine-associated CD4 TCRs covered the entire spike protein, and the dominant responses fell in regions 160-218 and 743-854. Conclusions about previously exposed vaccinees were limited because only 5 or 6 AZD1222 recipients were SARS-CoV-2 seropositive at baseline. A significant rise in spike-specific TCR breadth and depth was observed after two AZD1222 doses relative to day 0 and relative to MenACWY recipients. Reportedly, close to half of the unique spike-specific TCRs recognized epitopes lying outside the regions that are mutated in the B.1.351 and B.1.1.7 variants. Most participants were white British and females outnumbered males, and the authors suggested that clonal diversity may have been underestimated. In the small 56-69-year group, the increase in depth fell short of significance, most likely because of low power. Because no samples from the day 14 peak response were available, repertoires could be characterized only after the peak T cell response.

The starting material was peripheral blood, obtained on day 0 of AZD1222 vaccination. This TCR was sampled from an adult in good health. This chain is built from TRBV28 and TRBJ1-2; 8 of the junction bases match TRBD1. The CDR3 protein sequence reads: CASNRDRSDGYTF. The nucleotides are TGTGCCAGCAACCGGGACAGGTCCGATGGCTACACCTTC.